The clone carrying this TCR beta chain was counted a few times. Time point defined: baseline, week 1 (first vaccination visit). As for treatment: pre-vaccination baseline after standard-of-care therapy. The record originates from a study of a mutant IDH1 vaccine in newly diagnosed glioma. CDR1 is SQVTM and CDR2 is ANQGSEA in the germline V gene. V lost 2 bases, J lost 1 base, and 6 bases lay in between. The CDR3 totals 12 residues. The data were produced by immunoSEQ multiplex PCR, yet TCRdb's version contains in-frame clones alone and is incomplete. The sample gives about 50,000 clones, 75% to 90% of which show up once; 2% to 2.5% is in the top ten.

The receptor's source is a man aged 40-49 years with glioma. The chain links TRBV29-1 to TRBJ2-7; D might be TRBD1 (6 bases). The sample consisted of PBMCs, taken from a glioma patient treated with radiotherapy, temozolomide or both. CDR3 nucleotides: TGCAGCGTTGAAAGGGGGTCCTACGAGCAGTACTTC. Its translation is CSVERGSYEQYF.